The clone carrying this T cell receptor (beta chain) has just a few counts. Its antigen is not known. This record comes from a study of cytomegalovirus exposure and HLA in healthy donors. Study-wide background: The Caucasian-associated ancestry cluster contained approximately 81% of the approximately 400 genotyped donors.

Study findings and constraints: Later analysis showed most CMV-associated TCR beta chains appearing HLA-restricted. A later analysis showed HLA-associated TCR beta chains outstripping equally common others in clonal expansion. In an earlier analysis, productive rearrangement rates for most beta V segments clustered near 90% or 30%.

Trimming removed 3 bases at V and 5 bases at J, with 19 bases between. This CDR3 is 15 amino acids long. Germline CDR1 reads GTSNPN; CDR2 reads SVGIG (reference sequence). The PCR had 60 Vbeta and 13 Jbeta primers. Using immunoSEQ multiplex PCR, the repertoire was profiled, and TCRdb retains in-frame clones only, with some absent. The table records around 110,000 clones, about 80% of them present only once. The source material was PBMCs. The J gene is TRBJ2-5, the V gene TRBV30, with D tentatively TRBD1 (6 bases). The source is a young man in good health and CMV-seropositive. CDR3 residues: CAWSGAGTSRETQYF. CDR3 DNA sequence: TGTGCCTGGAGCGGGGCCGGGACATCGAGGGAGACCCAGTACTTC.